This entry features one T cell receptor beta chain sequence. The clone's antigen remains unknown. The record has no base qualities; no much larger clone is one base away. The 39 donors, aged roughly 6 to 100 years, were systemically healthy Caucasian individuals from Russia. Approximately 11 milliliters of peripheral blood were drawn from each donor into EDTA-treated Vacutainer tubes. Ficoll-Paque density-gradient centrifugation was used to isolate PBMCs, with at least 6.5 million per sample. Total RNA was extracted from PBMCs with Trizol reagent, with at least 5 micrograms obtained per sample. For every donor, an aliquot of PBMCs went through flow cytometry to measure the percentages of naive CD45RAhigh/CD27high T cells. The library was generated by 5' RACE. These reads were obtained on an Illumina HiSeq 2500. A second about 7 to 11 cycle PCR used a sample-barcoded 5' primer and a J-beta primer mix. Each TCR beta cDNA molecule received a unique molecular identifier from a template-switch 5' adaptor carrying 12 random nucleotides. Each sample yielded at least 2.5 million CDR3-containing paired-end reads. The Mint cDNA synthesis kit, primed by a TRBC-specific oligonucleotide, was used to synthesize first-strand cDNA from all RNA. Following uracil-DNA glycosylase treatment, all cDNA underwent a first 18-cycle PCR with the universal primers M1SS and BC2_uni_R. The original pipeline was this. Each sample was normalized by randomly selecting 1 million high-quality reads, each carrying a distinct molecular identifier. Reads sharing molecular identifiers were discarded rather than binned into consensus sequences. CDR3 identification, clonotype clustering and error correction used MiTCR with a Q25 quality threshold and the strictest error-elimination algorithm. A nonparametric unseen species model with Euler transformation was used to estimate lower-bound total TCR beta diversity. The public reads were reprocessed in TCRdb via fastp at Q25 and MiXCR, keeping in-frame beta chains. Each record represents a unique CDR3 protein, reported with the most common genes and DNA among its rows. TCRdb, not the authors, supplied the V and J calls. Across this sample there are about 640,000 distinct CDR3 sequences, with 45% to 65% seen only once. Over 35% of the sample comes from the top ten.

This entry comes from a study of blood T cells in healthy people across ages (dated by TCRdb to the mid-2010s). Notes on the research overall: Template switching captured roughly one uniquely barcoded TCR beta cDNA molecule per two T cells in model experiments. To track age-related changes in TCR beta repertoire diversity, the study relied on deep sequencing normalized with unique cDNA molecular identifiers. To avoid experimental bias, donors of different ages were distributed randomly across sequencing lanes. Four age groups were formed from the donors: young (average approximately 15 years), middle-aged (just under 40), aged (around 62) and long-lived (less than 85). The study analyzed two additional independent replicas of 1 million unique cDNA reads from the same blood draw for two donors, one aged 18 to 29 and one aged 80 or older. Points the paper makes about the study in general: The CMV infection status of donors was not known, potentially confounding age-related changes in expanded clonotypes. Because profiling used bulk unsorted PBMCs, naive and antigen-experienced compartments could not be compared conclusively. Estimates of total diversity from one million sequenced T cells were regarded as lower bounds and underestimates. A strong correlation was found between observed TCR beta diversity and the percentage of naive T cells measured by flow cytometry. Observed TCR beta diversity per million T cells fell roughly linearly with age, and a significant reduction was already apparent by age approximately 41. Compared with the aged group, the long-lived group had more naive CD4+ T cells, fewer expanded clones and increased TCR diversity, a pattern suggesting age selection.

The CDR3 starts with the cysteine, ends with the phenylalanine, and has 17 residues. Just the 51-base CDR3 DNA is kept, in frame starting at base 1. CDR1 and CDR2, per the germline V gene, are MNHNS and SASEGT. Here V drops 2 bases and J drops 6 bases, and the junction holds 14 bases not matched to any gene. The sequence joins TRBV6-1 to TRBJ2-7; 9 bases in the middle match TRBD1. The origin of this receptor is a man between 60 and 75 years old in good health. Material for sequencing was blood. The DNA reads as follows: TGTGCCAGCAGTGAATTTACCCTCGGACAGGGGAAGGGCGAGCAGTACTTC. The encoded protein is CASSEFTLGQGKGEQYF.